The clone carrying this T cell receptor beta chain was observed many times. Its antigen is still unknown. This sample stems from a study of early T cells in non-severe SARS-CoV-2 infection. Turning to the study itself: It was bulk RNA from unsorted whole blood that was sequenced, and the chains were unpaired. Study-wide points: Private and CD4 specificities were missed by VDJdb matching, skewed to anti-spike CD8.

Individual cDNA molecules were tagged with unique molecular identifiers. TCRdb re-called the 5' RACE reads with MiXCR, one entry per CDR3 protein. The sample has roughly 50,000 distinct CDR3 sequences, almost 9.5% seen once. The specimen sequenced was whole blood. The TCR sequence derives from an adult who was a healthcare worker with PCR-confirmed SARS-CoV-2 infection or an uninfected control (not recorded which).

The CDR3 is CASSTPGLNTEAFF. The CDR3 bases are TGTGCCAGTTCAACCCCGGGTCTAAACACTGAAGCTTTCTTT. The chain links TRBV28 to TRBJ1-1; D is undetermined. Germline V gene lookup returns CDR1 MDHEN and CDR2 SYDVKM. V was trimmed by 9 bases and J by 2 bases, leaving 16 bases between them. This CDR3 region has 14 residues.